This TCR beta chain derives from a study of a mutant IDH1 vaccine in newly diagnosed glioma. For the study at large: Vaccination started 4-6 weeks after radiotherapy alone, or with temozolomide cycles. Antecedent treatment encompassed radiotherapy, temozolomide, or their combination; the majority received both.

Of note for this clone: Its antigen is unidentified.

The time point here: week 23, last vaccination. In every dose of vaccine, 300 ug of mutant IDH1 20-mer peptide was given alongside topical imiquimod. Donor diagnoses consisted of new WHO grade 3 or 4 IDH1-mutant, ATRX-lost astrocytomas. Data came from immunoSEQ multiplex PCR; TCRdb stores just in-frame clones and leaves some out. The table shows tens of thousands of clones, with about four fifths occurring only once. V dropped 4 bases and J dropped 4 bases, with 13 bases sitting between them. This CDR3 is built from 14 residues. CDR1 is SEHNR, CDR2 FQNEAQ, per germline (reference sequence). The TCR was taken from a woman aged 40-49 years with glioma. Some clones in this sample may be carry-over from other donors' samples. This specimen consisted of PBMCs, obtained from a glioma patient whose treatment included an IDH1 peptide vaccine. The rearrangement links TRBV7-9 to TRBJ1-1; a possible D gene is TRBD1 (5 bases). CDR3 region: CASSSQSGGTEAFF. The DNA of the CDR3 is TGTGCCAGCAGCTCCCAGTCTGGGGGCACTGAAGCTTTCTTT.